Sequencing of this TCR beta chain was carried out in a study of cytomegalovirus exposure and HLA in healthy donors. Points from the study as a whole: Productive status was seen about 87% or about 30% of the time for most TCR beta V segments in an earlier analysis.

Concerning this clone itself: The antigen remains unidentified.

13 Jbeta primers and 60 Vbeta primers were used for the PCR. Clones were read by immunoSEQ multiplex PCR, and TCRdb kept only the in-frame ones, dropping some. The sample holds about 160,000 clones, approximately 80% seen once. Input material: PBMCs. The source is a man aged 45-65 years in good health and CMV-seropositive.

Here the CDR3 reads CASSASQGAGQPQHF. For the CDR3, the DNA is TGTGCCAGCAGCGCCTCACAGGGAGCGGGGCAGCCCCAGCATTTT. The V call is TRBV9, the J call TRBJ1-5; possibly TRBD1 for D (6 bases). The CDR3 is made up of 15 amino acids. The V end lost 3 bases, the J end lost 7 bases, and 17 bases lay between the germline ends. Germline values: CDR1 SGDLS, CDR2 YYNGEE.